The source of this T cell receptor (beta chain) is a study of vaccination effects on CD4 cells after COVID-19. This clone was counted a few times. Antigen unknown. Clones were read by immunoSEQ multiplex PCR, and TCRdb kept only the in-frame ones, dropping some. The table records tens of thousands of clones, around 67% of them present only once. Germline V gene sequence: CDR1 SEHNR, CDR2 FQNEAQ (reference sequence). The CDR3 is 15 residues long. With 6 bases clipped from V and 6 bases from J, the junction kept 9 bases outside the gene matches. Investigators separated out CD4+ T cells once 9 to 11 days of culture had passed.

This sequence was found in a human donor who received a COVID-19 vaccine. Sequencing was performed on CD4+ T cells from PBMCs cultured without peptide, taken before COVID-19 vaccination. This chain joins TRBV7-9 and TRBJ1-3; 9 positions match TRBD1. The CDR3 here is CASSGTGKSENTIYF. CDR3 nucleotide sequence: TGTGCCAGCAGTGGGACAGGGAAATCAGAAAACACCATATATTTT.